These 25 T cell receptor beta chains were sequenced from one sample in a study of cytotoxic CD8 clonotypes in ibrutinib-treated CLL. TCRdb's copy holds only in-frame clones and misses some; the assay was immunoSEQ multiplex PCR. The sample consists of about 270,000 clones, around 76% of them appearing once. Sequenced here: PBMCs, sampled at disease progression, from a patient treated with ibrutinib. All receptors come from a human donor with chronic lymphocytic leukemia.

V usage is TRBV28 and J usage is TRBJ2-5; 8 nucleotides line up with TRBD2. Trimming cost V 8 bases and J 2 bases; bases outside gene matches: 7. Per the germline V gene, CDR1 is MDHEN and CDR2 is SYDVKM. This CDR3 is 14 amino acids long. The CDR3 DNA follows: TGTGCCAGCGGGAAACTAGCGGAACAAGAGACCCAGTACTTC. Residues: CASGKLAEQETQYF.

The chain employs TRBV7-8 and TRBJ1-2; perhaps TRBD1 as D (6 bases). The CDR3 length is 15 residues. With 2 bases removed from V and 5 bases from J, the gap between germline ends came to 15 bases. In germline, CDR1 is SGHVS, CDR2 FQNEAQ. The CDR3 DNA reads TGTGCCAGCAGCTTAAATTTGGACAGCCCATATGGCTACACCTTC. It yields the protein CASSLNLDSPYGYTF.

V gene TRBV11-3 combines with J gene TRBJ1-1, with D perhaps matching TRBD1 (6 bases). The CDR3 covers 14 residues. V was clipped by 1 base and J by 3 bases, with 9 bases between them. In germline, CDR1 is SGHNT, CDR2 YENEEA. The CDR3 coding sequence is TGTGCCAGCAGCTTAGCCGGACAGTACACTGAAGCTTTCTTT. Amino acids: CASSLAGQYTEAFF.

V usage is TRBV11-2 and J usage is TRBJ1-2; 8 bases map to TRBD1. CDR3 length: 13 amino acids. Germline-derived CDR1 and CDR2 are SGHAT and FQNNGV. V gave up 5 bases and J gave up 4 bases; unmatched junction bases: 3. The CDR3 nucleotides read TGTGCCAGCAGCCCAGACAGGGGCTATGGCTACACCTTC. Translation: CASSPDRGYGYTF. Combining the CDR3 with reference TRBV11-2 and TRBJ1-2 gives the whole variable domain EAGVAQSPRYKIIEKRQSVAFWCNPISGHATLYWYQQILGQGPKLLIQFQNNGVVDDSQLPKDRFSAERLKGVDSTLKIQPAKLEDSAVYLCASSPDRGYGYTFGSGTRLTVV.

The CDR3 DNA reads as TGTGCCAGTGAGCAGGGGAGTGGCTACACCTTC. Protein product: CASEQGSGYTF. The chain couples TRBV19 to TRBJ1-2; TRBD1 might be the D (6 bases). V was cut by 8 bases and J by 7 bases, with 11 bases left in between. This CDR3 region has 11 residues. CDR1 is LNHDA and CDR2 is SQIVND in the germline V gene (reference sequence).

The chain combines TRBV28 with TRBJ2-7, with 9 bases lining up with TRBD1. Germline lookup yields CDR1 MDHEN and CDR2 SYDVKM. The CDR3 is made up of 14 amino acids. J lost 4 bases, V lost 5 bases, and 6 bases had no gene match. The CDR3 protein is CASSPGQGRYEQYF. The CDR3 region has the DNA TGTGCCAGCAGTCCCGGACAGGGGCGGTACGAGCAGTACTTC.

The rearrangement joins TRBV6-5 to TRBJ2-7; the D call may be TRBD1 or TRBD2 (6 bases each). V was shortened by 6 bases and J by 1 base, with 10 bases between the two germline ends. Germline V gives CDR1 MNHEY, CDR2 SVGAGI. The CDR3 loop spans 13 amino acids. CDR3 sequence (DNA): TGTGCCAGCAGCACAGGGAGGTCCTACGAGCAGTACTTC. As protein: CASSTGRSYEQYF.

This chain links TRBV9 with TRBJ1-1; the D is unclear. V gave up 0 bases and J gave up 1 base, with 13 bases separating them. This CDR3 contains 16 residues. Germline V gene lookup returns CDR1 SGDLS and CDR2 YYNGEE. The CDR3 nucleotides read TGTGCCAGCAGCGTAGGCGGAGGGTGGGGGAACACTGAAGCTTTCTTT. This encodes CASSVGGGWGNTEAFF.

V is TRBV10-3 and J is TRBJ2-6; D gene uncertain. The CDR3 spans 13 residues. Trimming removed 4 bases at V and 1 base at J, with 2 bases between. CDR1 is ENHRY, CDR2 SYGVKD, per germline. CDR3 protein: CAISGSGANVLTF. The CDR3 nucleotides are TGTGCCATCAGTGGTTCTGGGGCCAACGTCCTGACTTTC.

This clone has more than one count but fewer than ten. This sequence joins TRBV5-1 and TRBJ2-7, with D unclear. V lost 4 bases and J 1 base, leaving 15 bases between the germline ends. Germline V CDR1 and CDR2: SGHRS, YFSETQ. CDR3 length: 15 residues. DNA of the CDR3: TGCGCCAGCAGCCCGTTTGAGGCTGGTTCCTACGAGCAGTACTTC. This codes for CASSPFEAGSYEQYF.

V gene TRBV13 combines with J gene TRBJ2-3, with 8 positions matching TRBD1. Unmatched junction bases numbered 5, after V lost 1 base and J lost 2 bases. The CDR3 is 16 amino acids. Germline CDR1 and CDR2: PRHDT and FYEKMQ (reference sequence). The DNA of the CDR3 is TGTGCCAGCAGCTTAGTTGGACAGGGTCCCACAGATACGCAGTATTTT. Its protein is CASSLVGQGPTDTQYF. Using reference TRBV13 and TRBJ2-3 for the parts outside the CDR3, the full variable domain is AAGVIQSPRHLIKEKRETATLKCYPIPRHDTVYWYQQGPGQDPQFLISFYEKMQSDKGSIPDRFSAQQFSDYHSELNMSSLELGDSALYFCASSLVGQGPTDTQYFGPGTRLTVL.

J is TRBJ2-7 and V is TRBV25-1; maybe TRBD1 (5 bases). Germline V gene lookup returns CDR1 MGHDK and CDR2 SYGVNS. The ends were cut back, 1 base at V and 2 bases at J, with 12 bases in the middle. The CDR3 is 15 amino acids. The CDR3 region has the DNA TGTGCCAGCAGTGAATTGGCAGGGCCTCCCTACGAGCAGTACTTC. It encodes CASSELAGPPYEQYF.

The chain links TRBV11-2 to TRBJ2-3, with 7 bases that match TRBD2. The CDR3 spans 16 residues. Germline loops: CDR1 SGHAT, CDR2 FQNNGV. The trim removed 4 bases at V and 0 bases at J, leaving 7 bases unmatched. CDR3 in amino acids: CASSSAGKGSTDTQYF. The CDR3 nucleotides are TGTGCCAGCAGCTCAGCGGGGAAGGGGAGCACAGATACGCAGTATTTT.

The chain links TRBV11-2 to TRBJ1-1, with D uncertain. Germline V lookup: CDR1 SGHAT, CDR2 FQNNGV. The CDR3 totals 14 residues. Trimming removed 8 bases from V and 0 bases from J, with 13 bases in between. CDR3 DNA: TGTGCCAGCCACTTCTCAGGCGTGAACACTGAAGCTTTCTTT. Protein sequence: CASHFSGVNTEAFF.

CDR3 bases: TGTGCCAGCAGCTTTTGGGGGGTACGAGAGACCCAGTACTTC. Amino acid sequence: CASSFWGVRETQYF. The chain joins TRBV5-6 to TRBJ2-5; a weak D match, TRBD2 (6 bases). The CDR3 consists of 14 residues. V lost 2 bases and J lost 4, with 12 bases in between. Germline lookup yields CDR1 SGHDT and CDR2 YYEEEE.

The chain couples TRBV7-3 to TRBJ1-4; D not resolved. Trimming stripped 5 bases from V and 0 bases from J, with 10 bases between. Germline loops: CDR1 SGHTA, CDR2 FQGTGA. The CDR3 covers 15 residues. DNA of the CDR3: TGTGCCAGCAGCCATTCAGACCCAACTAATGAAAAACTGTTTTTT. Translated, it gives CASSHSDPTNEKLFF.

The genes are TRBV28 and TRBJ2-7; possible D gene TRBD2, 6 bases. Trimming removed 2 bases from V and 0 bases from J, with 11 bases in between. Germline values: CDR1 MDHEN, CDR2 SYDVKM. The CDR3 consists of 15 residues. In DNA form, the CDR3 reads TGTGCCAGCAGTTTACCCGGGACTGGCTCCTACGAGCAGTACTTC. Protein: CASSLPGTGSYEQYF.

This clone has only a few counts. V usage is TRBV5-6 and J usage is TRBJ2-1; perhaps TRBD2 as D (6 bases). V was shortened by 1 base and J by 7 bases, with 9 bases between the two germline ends. The length of the CDR3 is 13 residues. Germline V gene sequence: CDR1 SGHDT, CDR2 YYEEEE. CDR3 protein: CASSLSGGNEQFF. CDR3 DNA sequence: TGTGCCAGCAGCTTGAGTGGAGGGAATGAGCAGTTCTTC.

This chain uses TRBV10-1 with TRBJ1-4; 8 bases match TRBD1. This CDR3 spans 14 amino acids. Germline V lookup: CDR1 WNHNN, CDR2 SYGVQD (reference sequence). J was trimmed by 8 bases and V by 3 bases; bases with no gene match: 5. The CDR3 reads CASSEDRGGEKLFF. CDR3 sequence (DNA): TGCGCCAGCAGTGAAGACAGGGGTGGGGAAAAACTGTTTTTT.

The chain uses TRBV7-2 and TRBJ2-3; 10 positions match TRBD2. Germline V gene data show CDR1 as SGHTA and CDR2 as FQGNSA. V shed 2 bases, J shed 7 bases, and the junction held 6 bases outside the gene matches. CDR3 size: 15 residues. CDR3: CASSLWASGGYTQYF. CDR3 DNA: TGTGCCAGCAGCTTATGGGCTAGCGGGGGATATACGCAGTATTTT.

V usage is TRBV5-4 and J usage is TRBJ2-3; D is ambiguous. The CDR3 totals 11 residues. Germline V gene data show CDR1 as SGHNT and CDR2 as YYREEE (reference sequence). The ends were cut back, 3 bases at V and 6 bases at J, with 5 bases in the middle. CDR3 in DNA: TGTGCCAGCAGCTGGACCGATACGCAGTATTTT. Its translation: CASSWTDTQYF.

This clone was observed a handful of times. The chain links TRBV19 to TRBJ1-2, with no clear D. Trimming pared 1 base from V and 0 bases from J, leaving 9 bases between. Looked up from germline, CDR1 is LNHDA and CDR2 is SQIVND (reference sequence). The CDR3 totals 15 residues. The CDR3 region has the DNA TGTGCCAGTAGTATAGGCGGAGGGACTAACTATGGCTACACCTTC. It yields the protein CASSIGGGTNYGYTF.

This clone was seen just once. V gene TRBV4-1 combines with J gene TRBJ2-5; 8 bases line up with TRBD1. J gave up 2 bases and V 0 bases, and 5 bases lay outside the gene matches. The germline V gene encodes CDR1 MGHRA and CDR2 YSYEKL. The CDR3 totals 16 residues. CDR3 coding DNA: TGCGCCAGCAGCCAAGAGGGACAGGTTGGGCAAGAGACCCAGTACTTC. Its protein product is CASSQEGQVGQETQYF.

This chain links TRBV18 with TRBJ1-2, with D possibly TRBD1 on 6 matching bases. This CDR3 is built from 16 residues. V lost 2 bases to trimming and J lost 1 base, with 14 bases between them. Germline V gene sequence: CDR1 KGHSH, CDR2 LQKENI. The CDR3 sequence: CASSPRARQDNYGYTF. The CDR3 coding sequence is TGTGCCAGCTCACCAAGAGCTAGACAGGATAACTATGGCTACACCTTC.

The V gene is TRBV7-9, the J gene TRBJ2-6, with D uncertain. The CDR3 loop spans 16 amino acids. The V gene lost 5 bases and the J gene lost 0 bases, with 11 bases spanning the gap. Germline CDR1 SEHNR, CDR2 FQNEAQ (reference sequence). The chain's CDR3 is CASSTSALSGANVLTF. The DNA for the CDR3 is TGTGCCAGCAGCACCAGTGCCCTCTCTGGGGCCAACGTCCTGACTTTC.